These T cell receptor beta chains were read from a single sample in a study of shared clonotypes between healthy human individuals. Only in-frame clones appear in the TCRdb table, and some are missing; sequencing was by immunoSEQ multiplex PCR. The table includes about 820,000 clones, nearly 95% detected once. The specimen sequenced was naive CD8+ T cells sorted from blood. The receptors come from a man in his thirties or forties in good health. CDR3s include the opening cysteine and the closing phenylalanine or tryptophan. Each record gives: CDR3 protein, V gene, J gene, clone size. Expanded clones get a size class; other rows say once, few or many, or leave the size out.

CDR3aa: CASRPWTGANNQPQHF
v_gene: TRBV27
j_gene: TRBJ1-5
abundance: .

CDR3aa: CAWSVLGGYSEAFF
v_gene: TRBV30
j_gene: TRBJ1-1
abundance: .

CDR3aa: CASTLEGVGNTEAFF
v_gene: TRBV7-8
j_gene: TRBJ1-1
abundance: .

CDR3aa: CASSLALGQNNEQFF
v_gene: TRBV9
j_gene: TRBJ2-1
abundance: .

CDR3aa: CASSAGAYNEQFF
v_gene: TRBV2
j_gene: TRBJ2-1
abundance: once

CDR3aa: CASSDQALEAFF
v_gene: TRBV2
j_gene: TRBJ1-1
abundance: once

CDR3aa: CASSQSWGGRRARGNTIYF
v_gene: TRBV23-1
j_gene: TRBJ1-3
abundance: .

CDR3aa: CASSLDRTSGSGGELFF
v_gene: TRBV7-8
j_gene: TRBJ2-2
abundance: .

CDR3aa: CASSVGTGSYF
v_gene: TRBV6-1
j_gene: TRBJ2-7
abundance: once

CDR3aa: CATSRPLQNNPPAGRDYNEQFF
v_gene: TRBV15
j_gene: TRBJ2-1
abundance: .

CDR3aa: CASSLGFTDTQYF
v_gene: TRBV28
j_gene: TRBJ2-3
abundance: .

CDR3aa: CASSYSLGGYEKLFF
v_gene: TRBV6-5
j_gene: TRBJ1-4
abundance: .

CDR3aa: CSVAPDRVYEQYF
v_gene: TRBV29-1
j_gene: TRBJ2-7
abundance: .

CDR3aa: CASSLRSSRVDTGELFF
v_gene: TRBV27
j_gene: TRBJ2-2
abundance: few

CDR3aa: CASSNTASGANVLTF
v_gene: TRBV6-6
j_gene: TRBJ2-6
abundance: .

CDR3aa: CASSPTSGFHNEQFF
v_gene: TRBV27
j_gene: TRBJ2-1
abundance: .

CDR3aa: CASSYIGRDGWDIQYF
v_gene: TRBV6-5
j_gene: TRBJ2-4
abundance: .

CDR3aa: CASSPGQGTPSYEQYF
v_gene: TRBV11-1
j_gene: TRBJ2-7
abundance: .

CDR3aa: CASSFGMLKETQYF
v_gene: TRBV28
j_gene: TRBJ2-5
abundance: .

CDR3aa: CATQGQASSYEQYF
v_gene: TRBV10-2
j_gene: TRBJ2-7
abundance: .

CDR3aa: CASRRDSSTYNEQFF
v_gene: TRBV6-1
j_gene: TRBJ2-1
abundance: .

CDR3aa: CASCLAENTGELFF
v_gene: TRBV28
j_gene: TRBJ2-2
abundance: .